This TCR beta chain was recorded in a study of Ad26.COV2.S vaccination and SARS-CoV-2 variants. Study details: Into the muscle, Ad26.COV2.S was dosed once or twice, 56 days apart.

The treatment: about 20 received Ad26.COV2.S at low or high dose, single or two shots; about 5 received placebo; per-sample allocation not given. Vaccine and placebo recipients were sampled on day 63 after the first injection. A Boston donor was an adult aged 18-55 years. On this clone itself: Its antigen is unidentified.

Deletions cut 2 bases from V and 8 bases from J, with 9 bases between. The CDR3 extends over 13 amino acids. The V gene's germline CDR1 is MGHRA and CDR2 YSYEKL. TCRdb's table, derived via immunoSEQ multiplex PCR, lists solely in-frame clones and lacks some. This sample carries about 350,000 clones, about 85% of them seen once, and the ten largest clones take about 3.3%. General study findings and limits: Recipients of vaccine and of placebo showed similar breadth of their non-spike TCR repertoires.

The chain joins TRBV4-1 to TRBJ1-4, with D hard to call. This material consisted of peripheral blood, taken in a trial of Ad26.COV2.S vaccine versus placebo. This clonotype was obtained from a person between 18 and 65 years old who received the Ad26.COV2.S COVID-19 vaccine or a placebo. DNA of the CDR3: TGCGCCAGCAGCCAACTTTTGGGGGAAAAACTGTTTTTT. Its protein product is CASSQLLGEKLFF.